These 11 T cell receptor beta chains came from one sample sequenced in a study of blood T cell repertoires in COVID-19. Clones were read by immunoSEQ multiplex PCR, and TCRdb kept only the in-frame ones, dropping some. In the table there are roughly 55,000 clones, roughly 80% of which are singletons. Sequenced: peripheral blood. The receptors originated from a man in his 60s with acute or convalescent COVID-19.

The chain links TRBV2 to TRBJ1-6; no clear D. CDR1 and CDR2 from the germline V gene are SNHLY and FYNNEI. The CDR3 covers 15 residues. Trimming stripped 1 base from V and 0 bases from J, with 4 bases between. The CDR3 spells CASSEESSYNSPLHF. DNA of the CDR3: TGTGCCAGCAGTGAAGAGAGCTCCTATAATTCACCCCTCCACTTT.

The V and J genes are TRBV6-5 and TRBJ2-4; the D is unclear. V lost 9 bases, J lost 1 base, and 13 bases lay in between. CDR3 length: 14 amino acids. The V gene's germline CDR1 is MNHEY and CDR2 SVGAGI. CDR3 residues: CASRKVGAKNIQYF. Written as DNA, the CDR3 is TGTGCCAGTCGTAAGGTCGGGGCCAAAAACATTCAGTACTTC.

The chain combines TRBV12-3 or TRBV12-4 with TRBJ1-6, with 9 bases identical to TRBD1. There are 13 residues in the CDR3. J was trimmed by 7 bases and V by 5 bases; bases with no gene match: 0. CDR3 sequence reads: CASSGQGNSPLHF. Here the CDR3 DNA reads TGTGCCAGCAGTGGACAGGGGAATTCACCCCTCCACTTT.

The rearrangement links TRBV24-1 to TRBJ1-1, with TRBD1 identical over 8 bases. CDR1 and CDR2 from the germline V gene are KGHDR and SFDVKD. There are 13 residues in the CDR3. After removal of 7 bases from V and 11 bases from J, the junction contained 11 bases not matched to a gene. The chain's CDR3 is CATRGGDRHEAFF. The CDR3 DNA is TGTGCCACCAGGGGGGGGGACAGGCATGAGGCTTTCTTT.

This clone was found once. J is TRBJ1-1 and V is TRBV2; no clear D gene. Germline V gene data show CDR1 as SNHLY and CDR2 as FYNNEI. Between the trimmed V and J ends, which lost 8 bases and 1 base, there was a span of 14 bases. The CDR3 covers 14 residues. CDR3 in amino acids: CASSRGRGNTEAFF. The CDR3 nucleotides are TGTGCCAGCTCGAGAGGTAGAGGGAACACTGAAGCTTTCTTT.

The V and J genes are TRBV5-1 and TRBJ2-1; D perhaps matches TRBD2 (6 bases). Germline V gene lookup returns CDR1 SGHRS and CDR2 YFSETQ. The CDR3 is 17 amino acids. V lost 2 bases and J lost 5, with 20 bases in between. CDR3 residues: CASSFGASSVYNNEQFF. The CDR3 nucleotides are TGCGCCAGCAGCTTCGGCGCATCTAGCGTCTATAACAATGAGCAGTTCTTC.

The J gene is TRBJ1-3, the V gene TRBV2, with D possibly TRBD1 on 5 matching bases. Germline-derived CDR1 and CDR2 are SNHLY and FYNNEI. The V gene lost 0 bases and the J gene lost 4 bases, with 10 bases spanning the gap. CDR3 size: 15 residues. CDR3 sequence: CASSEAGLGGNTIYF. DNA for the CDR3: TGTGCCAGCAGTGAAGCGGGACTTGGGGGAAACACCATATATTTT.

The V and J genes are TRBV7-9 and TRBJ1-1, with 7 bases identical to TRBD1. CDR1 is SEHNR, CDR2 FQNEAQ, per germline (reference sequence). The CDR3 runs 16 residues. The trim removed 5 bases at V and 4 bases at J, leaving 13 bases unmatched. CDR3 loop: CASSHSGGSGVTEAFF. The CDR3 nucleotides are TGTGCCAGCAGCCACTCAGGGGGGTCCGGGGTCACTGAAGCTTTCTTT.

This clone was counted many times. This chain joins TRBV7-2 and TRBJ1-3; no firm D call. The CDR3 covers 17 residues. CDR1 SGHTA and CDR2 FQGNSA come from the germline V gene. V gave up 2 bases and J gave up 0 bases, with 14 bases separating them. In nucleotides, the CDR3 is TGTGCCAGCAGCTTAATCCCGACCCACAGCTCTGGAAACACCATATATTTT. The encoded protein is CASSLIPTHSSGNTIYF.

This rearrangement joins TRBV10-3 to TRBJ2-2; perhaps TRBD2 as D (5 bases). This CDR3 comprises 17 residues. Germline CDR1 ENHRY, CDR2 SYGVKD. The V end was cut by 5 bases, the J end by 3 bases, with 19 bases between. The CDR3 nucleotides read TGTGCCATCAGTCGCATCACTAGTTACAGCTACACCGGGGAGCTGTTTTTT. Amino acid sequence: CAISRITSYSYTGELFF.

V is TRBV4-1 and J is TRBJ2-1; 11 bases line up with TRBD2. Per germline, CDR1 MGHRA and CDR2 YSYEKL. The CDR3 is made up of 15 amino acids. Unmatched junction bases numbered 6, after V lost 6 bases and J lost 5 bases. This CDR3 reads CASRVAGGTDNEQFF. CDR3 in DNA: TGCGCCAGCAGGGTAGCGGGGGGGACCGACAATGAGCAGTTCTTC.